The sequence of this T cell receptor (beta chain) was determined in a study of CD8 T cells in Susac syndrome. Study-wide context: The Susac syndrome patients were therapy-naive, on corticosteroids, or on intravenous immunoglobulin alone at blood draw.

After removal of 7 bases from V and 1 base from J, the junction contained 9 bases not matched to a gene. CDR3 length: 15 residues. Germline V lookup: CDR1 MNHEY, CDR2 SVGEGT. The study sequenced TCR beta in blood CD8+ and CD4+ T cells. Random hexamers served to reverse transcribe about 0.5 to 1 ug RNA. From the immunoSEQ multiplex PCR reads, TCRdb called clonotypes with MiXCR, one entry per CDR3 protein. The sample lists around 170,000 distinct CDR3 sequences, roughly 92% occurring once. The chain employs TRBV6-2 or TRBV6-3 and TRBJ1-2; 7 positions agree with TRBD1. The material sequenced was CD4+ T cells from PBMCs. This TCR came from a human donor with Susac syndrome. The CDR3 coding sequence is TGTGCCAGCACCCCCCCGGGACAGAATAACTATGGCTACACCTTC. Amino acid sequence: CASTPPGQNNYGYTF.